The 26 T cell receptor beta chains reported below all come from one sample, sequenced in a study of CD8 T cells in ankylosing spondylitis. Each CDR3 protein is one row after TCRdb ran MiXCR on the 5' RACE reads. The sample includes 150,000 to 200,000 distinct CDR3 sequences, 10% to 15% of them seen just once. The sample comprised blood, either unsorted or a sorted T cell fraction (not recorded which). These receptor sequences come from a female donor with ankylosing spondylitis or in good health (not recorded which).

This clonotype occurred many times. This chain uses TRBV25-1 with TRBJ1-2; D might be TRBD1 (5 bases). CDR1 is MGHDK, CDR2 SYGVNS, per germline. With 8 bases removed from V and 9 bases from J, the gap between germline ends came to 10 bases. The CDR3 totals 10 residues. CDR3 nucleotides: TGTGCCAGCTTTTCAGGGAGCTACACCTTC. Encoded protein: CASFSGSYTF.

The chain links TRBV20-1 to TRBJ2-3, with 7 bases matching TRBD1. This CDR3 has 19 amino acids. V gave up 0 bases and J gave up 1 base; unmatched junction bases: 16. The germline CDR1 and CDR2 sequences are DFQATT and SNEGSKA (reference sequence). CDR3 bases: TGCAGTGCTAGAGATTATCAGGGTCGAAACGACAGGGGCACAGATACGCAGTATTTT. Its protein is CSARDYQGRNDRGTDTQYF.

The table lists this clonotype with many counts. The chain uses TRBV9 and TRBJ2-3; 7 bases line up with TRBD2. The CDR3 runs to 14 residues. J gave up 2 bases and V 0 bases, and 0 bases lay outside the gene matches. The germline V gene has CDR1 SGDLS and CDR2 YYNGEE. CDR3 region: CASSVGLATDTQYF. DNA of the CDR3: TGTGCCAGCAGCGTAGGACTAGCCACAGATACGCAGTATTTT.

This clonotype was found many times. The chain combines TRBV2 with TRBJ2-7; no clear D. The CDR3 loop spans 13 amino acids. The germline V and J ends were trimmed by 6 bases and 0 bases, with 9 bases remaining between them. Germline CDR1 SNHLY, CDR2 FYNNEI. Here the CDR3 DNA reads TGTGCCAGCAGGCCCCCGACCTCCTACGAGCAGTACTTC. Translated: CASRPPTSYEQYF.

This clonotype occurred many times. This chain joins TRBV7-9 and TRBJ2-1, with D uncertain. Per the germline V gene, CDR1 is SEHNR and CDR2 is FQNEAQ (reference sequence). The ends were cut back, 0 bases at V and 9 bases at J, with 9 bases in the middle. The CDR3 has 13 amino acids. In DNA, the CDR3 is TGTGCCAGCAGCTTAGCTGCTACGGTTGAGCAGTTCTTC. Protein product: CASSLAATVEQFF.

This clonotype has just a few counts. The V gene is TRBV11-2, the J gene TRBJ2-7; D might be TRBD1 or TRBD2, each matching 5 bases. V was cut by 5 bases and J by 1 base, with 21 bases left in between. There are 17 residues in the CDR3. CDR1 and CDR2 from the germline V gene are SGHAT and FQNNGV. For the CDR3, the DNA is TGTGCCAGCAGCCGACGAACCCGGGACCTTCTATCCTACGAGCAGTACTTC. Its protein product is CASSRRTRDLLSYEQYF.

A few counts support this clonotype. This chain connects TRBV10-3 to TRBJ2-6; D is unclear. CDR3 length: 12 residues. The V end was cut by 10 bases, the J end by 0 bases, with 4 bases between. The germline V gene encodes CDR1 ENHRY and CDR2 SYGVKD. As DNA, the CDR3 is TGTGCCACCGACTCTGGGGCCAACGTCCTGACTTTC. The encoded protein is CATDSGANVLTF.

This clonotype was counted ten times or more. CDR3 amino acids: CATSQTRTDTQYF. CDR3 nucleotide sequence: TGTGCCACCAGCCAAACCCGCACAGATACGCAGTATTTT. The chain links TRBV15 to TRBJ2-3; D is undetermined. Germline CDR1 LNHNV, CDR2 YYDKDF (reference sequence). Trimming took off 5 bases at V and 1 base at J, with 7 bases between the two ends. The CDR3 contains 13 residues.

This chain connects TRBV7-2 to TRBJ2-5; D unclear. V lost 3 bases and J 1 base, leaving 9 bases between the germline ends. Germline CDR1 is SGHTA and CDR2 is FQGNSA. The CDR3 covers 14 residues. DNA for the CDR3: TGTGCCAGCAGCTTTGCGGCAGGCCAAGAGACCCAGTACTTC. Translation: CASSFAAGQETQYF.

This sequence joins TRBV7-3 and TRBJ2-1, with 8 bases identical to TRBD2. Losses at the gene ends were 5 bases for V and 4 bases for J; bases not matched to a gene: 4. The CDR3 sequence is 14 residues long. Germline-derived CDR1 and CDR2 are SGHTA and FQGTGA. Here the CDR3 reads CASSREGGYNEQFF. CDR3 nucleotide sequence: TGTGCCAGCAGCCGGGAGGGGGGGTACAATGAGCAGTTCTTC.

This rearrangement joins TRBV5-1 to TRBJ2-5; 7 bases are a match to TRBD1. Germline CDR1 and CDR2: SGHRS and YFSETQ. The junction had 8 bases not matched to a gene; V was cut back by 4 bases and J by 5 bases. The CDR3 consists of 14 residues. CDR3 sequence reads: CASSPRTGFETQYF. The CDR3 bases are TGCGCCAGCAGCCCTCGGACAGGCTTCGAGACCCAGTACTTC.

The table lists this clonotype with many counts. The V call is TRBV27, the J call TRBJ2-7, with TRBD1 matching 9 bases. CDR3 length: 17 residues. V shed 3 bases, J shed 4 bases, and the junction held 13 bases outside the gene matches. Germline CDR1 MNHEY, CDR2 SMNVEV (reference sequence). DNA for the CDR3: TGTGCCAGCAGTTTTGGACGGGGACAGGGTACCGATTACGAGCAGTACTTC. Amino acid sequence: CASSFGRGQGTDYEQYF.

This clonotype has at least ten counts. The chain recombines TRBV5-1 with TRBJ2-2, with unresolved D. The CDR3 is made up of 14 amino acids. The germline V and J ends were trimmed by 7 bases and 0 bases, with 10 bases remaining between them. Germline V gene sequence: CDR1 SGHRS, CDR2 YFSETQ. The CDR3 loop is CASHMNPNTGELFF. Here the CDR3 DNA reads TGCGCCAGCCATATGAACCCGAACACCGGGGAGCTGTTTTTT.

The table lists this clonotype with a few counts. The chain employs TRBV7-2 and TRBJ2-4; possibly TRBD1 or TRBD2 for D (5 bases each). The CDR3 has 14 residues. Trimming took 5 bases from V and 7 from J, leaving 15 bases between them. Looked up from germline, CDR1 is SGHTA and CDR2 is FQGNSA. CDR3 loop: CASSPRDRANIQYF. The CDR3 region has the DNA TGTGCCAGCAGCCCGAGGGACCGCGCGAACATTCAGTACTTC.

Concerning this clonotype itself: The junction and the germline gene differ at one end; a read error may be behind it. The rearrangement joins TRBV7-2 to TRBJ2-7, with 7 bases aligning to TRBD2. CDR3 size: 15 residues. CDR1 is SGHTA and CDR2 is FQGNSA in the germline V gene. CDR3 in DNA: TGTGCCAGCAGCTCATCCCGTGGCGGGAGAAACGAGGAGTACTTC. Protein product: CASSSSRGGRNEEYF.

With respect to this clonotype: At one end, the junction sequence differs from germline, possibly due to a read error. V gene TRBV7-7 combines with J gene TRBJ2-1; D is possibly TRBD1 or TRBD2 (6 bases each). Looked up from germline, CDR1 is SSHAT and CDR2 is FNYEAQ (reference sequence). This CDR3 has 17 amino acids. The CDR3 DNA reads as TGTGCTAGCAGCTTAGGAGGGACATTGAGCTCCTACAATGAGCAGTTCTTC. Encoded protein: CASSLGGTLSSYNEQFF.

This clonotype showed up many times. The rearrangement uses TRBV12-3 or TRBV12-4 and TRBJ2-2, with TRBD1 identical over 8 bases. CDR3 length equals 15 residues. The J segment lost 7 bases and the V segment lost 7 bases, leaving 11 bases of the junction unmatched. The CDR3 is CASTRRTGFVGELFF. In DNA form, the CDR3 reads TGTGCCAGCACCCGGAGGACAGGGTTTGTCGGGGAGCTGTTTTTT.

This clonotype has at least ten counts. The J gene is TRBJ2-7, the V gene TRBV25-1, with D perhaps matching TRBD2 (7 bases). From germline, CDR1 is MGHDK and CDR2 SYGVNS. V was clipped by 8 bases and J by 0 bases, with 17 bases between them. The length of the CDR3 is 15 residues. CDR3 loop: CASGGAGAGSYEQYF. CDR3 DNA: TGTGCCAGCGGGGGGGCGGGAGCAGGCTCCTACGAGCAGTACTTC.

There are many counts of this clonotype. V and J are TRBV12-3 or TRBV12-4 and TRBJ1-1, with TRBD1 matching 8 bases. CDR3 size: 16 residues. V lost 5 bases to trimming and J lost 4 bases; unmatched junction nucleotides: 12. This CDR3 reads CASSAPGQVMGTEAFF. The CDR3 bases are TGTGCCAGCAGTGCCCCGGGACAGGTAATGGGCACTGAAGCTTTCTTT.

This clonotype has a handful of counts. The chain couples TRBV4-3 to TRBJ2-3, with D perhaps matching TRBD1 (5 bases). The germline V gene has CDR1 LGHNA and CDR2 YSLEER. V was clipped by 0 bases and J by 4 bases, with 11 bases between them. This CDR3 has 15 residues. CDR3 bases: TGCGCCAGCAGCCAAGAGTCAAGGGGCCCAGATACGCAGTATTTT. Its translation: CASSQESRGPDTQYF.

This rearrangement joins TRBV21-1 to TRBJ2-7. TRBV21-1 is shown as a pseudogene. The CDR3 totals 15 residues. CDR3 nucleotide sequence: TGTGCCAGTGAACGTATCTCCGACGGAGCCTACGAGCAGTACTTC. It translates to CASERISDGAYEQYF.

This clonotype was counted between two and nine times. V is TRBV28 and J is TRBJ2-7; a possible D gene is TRBD1 (5 bases). Per the germline V gene, CDR1 is MDHEN and CDR2 is SYDVKM. The length of the CDR3 is 14 residues. The V end was cut by 3 bases, the J end by 5 bases, with 14 bases between. CDR3 protein: CASSFLQGIHEQYF. DNA for the CDR3: TGTGCCAGCAGTTTTTTGCAGGGAATACACGAGCAGTACTTC.

This clonotype was seen a few times. The chain couples TRBV7-8 to TRBJ1-1; D gene uncertain. The V gene's germline CDR1 is SGHVS and CDR2 FQNEAQ. Trimming took off 5 bases at V and 0 bases at J, with 16 bases between the two ends. The CDR3 is 16 residues long. The CDR3 protein is CASSPHDGNMNTEAFF. The CDR3 DNA sequence: TGTGCCAGCAGCCCCCATGACGGAAATATGAACACTGAAGCTTTCTTT.

The chain combines TRBV20-1 with TRBJ2-7, with D perhaps TRBD2 (5 bases). This CDR3 comprises 13 residues. Germline-derived CDR1 and CDR2 are DFQATT and SNEGSKA (reference sequence). V lost 5 bases to trimming and J lost 6 bases, with 17 bases between them. CDR3: CSAYRQGLAEQYF. The CDR3 nucleotides read TGCAGTGCTTATAGACAAGGACTCGCCGAGCAGTACTTC.

This clonotype was counted ten times or more. This chain connects TRBV5-1 to TRBJ1-1; unclear D gene. This CDR3 has 14 amino acids. Trimming removed 0 bases from V and 3 bases from J, with 9 bases in between. The germline V gene encodes CDR1 SGHRS and CDR2 YFSETQ. The CDR3 reads CASSLEGPYTEAFF. DNA of the CDR3: TGCGCCAGCAGCTTGGAAGGACCCTACACTGAAGCTTTCTTT.

The chain carries TRBV4-1 and TRBJ2-3; 8 bases align to TRBD2. The CDR3 runs to 16 residues. Trimming at V came to 1 base and at J to 0 bases, leaving 3 bases not matched to a gene. Germline V CDR1 and CDR2: MGHRA, YSYEKL. CDR3 coding DNA: TGCGCCAGCAGCCAAGTCTCGGGGGGGAGCACAGATACGCAGTATTTT. Translated: CASSQVSGGSTDTQYF.